This entry lists 26 T cell receptor beta chains sequenced from one sample in a study of graft-versus-host responses after intestinal transplantation. The antigens these receptors bind are not known. Assay: immunoSEQ multiplex PCR; the TCRdb copy retains only in-frame clones and omits some. The table has tens of thousands of clones, roughly nine tenths seen once. Sequenced here: unstimulated CD8+ T cells sorted from spleen or lymph node cells, sampled before intestinal transplant. All receptors derive from a human donor who received an intestinal transplant.

V gene TRBV7-9 combines with J gene TRBJ2-7, with TRBD1 matching 7 bases. Germline trimming cut 5 bases from V and 7 bases from J; bases unmatched to any gene: 14. Germline V gene lookup returns CDR1 SEHNR and CDR2 FQNEAQ (reference sequence). The CDR3 extends over 15 amino acids. The CDR3 protein is CASSETTDRKGEQYF. CDR3 nucleotides: TGTGCCAGCAGCGAAACCACGGACAGGAAGGGGGAGCAGTACTTC.

The chain links TRBV11-2 to TRBJ2-7; 11 nucleotides line up with TRBD2. The CDR3 runs to 16 residues. Trimming removed 4 bases from V and 3 bases from J; junction bases left unmatched: 8. Germline V gene lookup returns CDR1 SGHAT and CDR2 FQNNGV. The DNA of the CDR3 is TGTGCCAGCAGCTCACTTAGCGGGAGGGCATACTACGAGCAGTACTTC. Its translation: CASSSLSGRAYYEQYF.

The chain combines TRBV10-1 with TRBJ2-1, with TRBD2 matching 8 bases. In germline, CDR1 is WNHNN, CDR2 SYGVQD (reference sequence). Trimming removed 10 bases from V and 6 bases from J; junction bases left unmatched: 8. The CDR3 has 13 amino acids. DNA for the CDR3: TGCGCCACTTCGCCGGGACTAGGCAATGAGCAGTTCTTC. Protein sequence: CATSPGLGNEQFF.

This chain joins TRBV30 and TRBJ2-5; a possible D gene is TRBD2 (5 bases). The germline V gene encodes CDR1 GTSNPN and CDR2 SVGIG (reference sequence). The germline V and J ends were trimmed by 1 base and 5 bases, with 11 bases remaining between them. This CDR3 contains 13 residues. DNA for the CDR3: TGTGCCTGGAGTGAGGTTACGGGGGAGACCCAGTACTTC. Translating it yields CAWSEVTGETQYF.

V and J are TRBV5-1 and TRBJ2-2; maybe TRBD2 (5 bases). The CDR3 runs 16 residues. Germline V lookup: CDR1 SGHRS, CDR2 YFSETQ. With 4 bases removed from V and 3 bases from J, the gap between germline ends came to 16 bases. CDR3 residues: CASSATAAGYTGELFF. In DNA form, the CDR3 reads TGCGCCAGCAGCGCCACGGCGGCGGGCTACACCGGGGAGCTGTTTTTT.

The rearrangement links TRBV2 to TRBJ1-1, with 8 bases fitting TRBD1. Germline trimming cut 5 bases from V and 3 bases from J; bases unmatched to any gene: 5. The germline V gene has CDR1 SNHLY and CDR2 FYNNEI. CDR3 length: 14 amino acids. The CDR3 DNA reads TGTGCCAGCAGTCCCGGGACAGGCTACACTGAAGCTTTCTTT. This sequence encodes CASSPGTGYTEAFF.

The chain recombines TRBV5-1 with TRBJ1-1; D gene ambiguous. The CDR3 has 14 residues. Germline V gene lookup returns CDR1 SGHRS and CDR2 YFSETQ. V shed 1 base and J shed 0 bases, with 7 bases lying between them. Here the CDR3 reads CASSLSPMNTEAFF. The CDR3 coding sequence is TGCGCCAGCAGCTTGAGCCCAATGAACACTGAAGCTTTCTTT.

This clone showed up just a few times. V is TRBV21-1 and J is TRBJ1-4; whether TRBD1, the table's D call, matches the DNA was not checked. TRBV21-1 is shown as a pseudogene. The CDR3 is 17 amino acids. The CDR3 nucleotides are TGTGCCAGCAGCCACCGGGACAGGGGGCGCCTGAAGGAAAAACTGTTTTTT. It codes for CASSHRDRGRLKEKLFF.

In nucleotides, the CDR3 is TGTGCCAGCAGCCCCAATCCGGGACAGGGGACGAATGAGCAGTTCTTC. It is translated as CASSPNPGQGTNEQFF. The chain has TRBV7-6 and TRBJ2-1; TRBD1 agrees at 10 bases. Germline CDR1 reads SGHVS; CDR2 reads FNYEAQ. The junction had 11 bases not matched to a gene; V was cut back by 5 bases and J by 7 bases. The CDR3 spans 16 residues.

This chain joins TRBV6-5 and TRBJ2-5, with D possibly TRBD2 on 5 matching bases. The CDR3 is made up of 13 amino acids. V was pared by 2 bases and J by 7 bases, with 11 bases between. Germline V gene lookup returns CDR1 MNHEY and CDR2 SVGAGI. Here the CDR3 reads CASSYQEVGTQYF. CDR3 in DNA: TGTGCCAGCAGTTACCAGGAGGTGGGGACCCAGTACTTC.

This sequence joins TRBV7-9 and TRBJ2-7, with D unclear. V lost 2 bases, J lost 2 bases, and 16 bases lay in between. This CDR3 has 16 residues. From germline, CDR1 is SEHNR and CDR2 FQNEAQ (reference sequence). DNA of the CDR3: TGTGCCAGCAGCTTAAAGATCCCAAGAGCCCCCTACGAGCAGTACTTC. Its translation: CASSLKIPRAPYEQYF.

V gene TRBV7-3 combines with J gene TRBJ2-7; D is ambiguous. The CDR3 length is 15 residues. The germline CDR1 and CDR2 sequences are SGHTA and FQGTGA. V was pared by 1 base and J by 1 base, with 11 bases between. The CDR3 DNA follows: TGTGCCAGCAGCTTAATCGGTATGGAGTCCTACGAGCAGTACTTC. Its protein product is CASSLIGMESYEQYF.

The chain employs TRBV19 and TRBJ1-2; D call uncertain. The CDR3 sequence is 13 residues long. The V gene lost 3 bases and the J gene lost 6 bases, with 11 bases spanning the gap. Germline assignment: CDR1 LNHDA and CDR2 SQIVND (reference sequence). CDR3 loop: CASSIGLGDGYTF. The CDR3 DNA follows: TGTGCCAGTAGTATCGGGTTAGGAGATGGCTACACCTTC.

The CDR3, as DNA: TGTGCCAGCAGTTTACTAGCGGGAGGTTGGAATGAGCAGTTCTTC. Amino acid sequence: CASSLLAGGWNEQFF. This chain joins TRBV27 and TRBJ2-1; 11 bases are a match to TRBD2. V gave up 2 bases and J gave up 7 bases; unmatched junction bases: 4. The germline V gene encodes CDR1 MNHEY and CDR2 SMNVEV (reference sequence). The CDR3 covers 15 residues.

This clone was seen once. The rearrangement joins TRBV7-6 to TRBJ2-1; TRBD1 aligns across 9 bases. The ends lost 1 base at V and 8 bases at J; junction bases unmatched: 9. This CDR3 has 16 amino acids. Germline V gives CDR1 SGHVS, CDR2 FNYEAQ. The CDR3 DNA sequence: TGTGCCAGCAGCTTAGGCAGTGGGACAGGGTGGGATGAGCAGTTCTTC. Encoded protein: CASSLGSGTGWDEQFF.

The rearrangement uses TRBV7-2 and TRBJ2-2, with D possibly TRBD1 on 6 matching bases. The CDR3 length is 17 residues. From germline, CDR1 is SGHTA and CDR2 FQGNSA. Between the trimmed V and J ends, which lost 3 bases and 0 bases, there was a span of 14 bases. CDR3 loop: CASSFPSGQPNTGELFF. The CDR3 region has the DNA TGTGCCAGCAGCTTCCCCTCGGGACAACCGAACACCGGGGAGCTGTTTTTT.

This chain links TRBV11-2 with TRBJ2-5; TRBD1 aligns across 7 bases. V lost 0 bases and J lost 1; bases outside the gene matches: 5. The CDR3 length is 16 residues. The V gene's germline CDR1 is SGHAT and CDR2 FQNNGV. CDR3 sequence reads: CASSLDPRDSQETQYF. CDR3 nucleotide sequence: TGTGCCAGCAGCTTAGATCCTAGGGACAGCCAAGAGACCCAGTACTTC.

The rearrangement joins TRBV11-1 to TRBJ2-7, with D possibly TRBD2 on 6 matching bases. CDR1 is SGHAT, CDR2 FQDESV, per germline (reference sequence). This CDR3 contains 15 residues. Trimming took off 4 bases at V and 0 bases at J, with 13 bases between the two ends. The CDR3 spells CASSSFPGLSYEQYF. The CDR3 region has the DNA TGTGCCAGCAGCTCCTTCCCGGGACTCTCCTACGAGCAGTACTTC.

The genes are TRBV2 and TRBJ2-7, with a weak D call TRBD2 (5 bases). The V end lost 4 bases, the J end lost 5 bases, and 9 bases lay between the germline ends. This CDR3 region has 12 residues. Per the germline V gene, CDR1 is SNHLY and CDR2 is FYNNEI. CDR3 nucleotides: TGTGCCAGCAGTGGGGGAGCGGACGAGCAGTACTTC. It specifies CASSGGADEQYF. The whole variable domain, remainder taken from reference TRBV2 and TRBJ2-7, is EPEVTQTPSHQVTQMGQEVILRCVPISNHLYFYWYRQILGQKVEFLVSFYNNEISEKSEIFDDQFSVERPDGSNFTLKIRSTKLEDSAMYFCASSGGADEQYFGPGTRLTVT.

The J gene is TRBJ2-1, the V gene TRBV6-1; 13 bases are shared with TRBD2. The germline gives CDR1 MNHNS, CDR2 SASEGT. V lost 6 bases, J lost 10 bases, and 9 bases stayed unmatched. This CDR3 has 15 residues. This CDR3 reads CASSATSGGAREQFF. Here the CDR3 DNA reads TGTGCCAGCAGCGCCACTAGCGGGGGGGCTCGAGAGCAGTTCTTC.

The chain uses TRBV28 and TRBJ2-1; 10 bases map to TRBD2. Germline CDR1 reads MDHEN; CDR2 reads SYDVKM. J lost 9 bases, V lost 3 bases, and 5 bases had no gene match. This CDR3 region has 14 residues. DNA of the CDR3: TGTGCCAGCAGTTTGTTGGGACTAGCGACTGAGCAGTTCTTC. Translated, it gives CASSLLGLATEQFF.

This clone was counted once. This rearrangement joins TRBV19 to TRBJ1-5; D not certain. In germline, CDR1 is LNHDA, CDR2 SQIVND (reference sequence). The V and J ends lost 1 base and 2 bases respectively, with 9 bases between them. The CDR3 totals 15 residues. The CDR3 bases are TGTGCCAGTAGTATAGGGGAGAACGGCAATCAGCCCCAGCATTTT. Translating it yields CASSIGENGNQPQHF.

This chain links TRBV28 with TRBJ1-5; TRBD1 matches at 8 bases. Germline CDR1 reads MDHEN; CDR2 reads SYDVKM. The ends lost 8 bases at V and 4 bases at J; junction bases unmatched: 1. The CDR3 loop spans 12 amino acids. CDR3 amino acids: CASRDRNQPQHF. The DNA of the CDR3 is TGTGCCAGCCGGGACAGGAATCAGCCCCAGCATTTT.

This chain connects TRBV7-2 to TRBJ1-2, with no clear D. This CDR3 is 13 amino acids long. Looked up from germline, CDR1 is SGHTA and CDR2 is FQGNSA. V gave up 4 bases and J gave up 6 bases, with 12 bases separating them. In nucleotides, the CDR3 is TGTGCCAGCAGCTATGGACCCGGGAATGGCTACACCTTC. It specifies CASSYGPGNGYTF.

V gene TRBV7-2 combines with J gene TRBJ2-7, with TRBD1 matching 8 bases. This CDR3 has 14 amino acids. The V and J ends lost 5 bases and 2 bases, in that order; junction bases with no gene match: 5. CDR1 and CDR2 from the germline V gene are SGHTA and FQGNSA. Here the CDR3 reads CASSPRTGPYEQYF. The CDR3 bases are TGTGCCAGCAGCCCCAGGACAGGGCCCTACGAGCAGTACTTC.

The gene calls are TRBV27 and TRBJ2-1; TRBD2 matches at 12 bases. After removal of 8 bases from V and 5 bases from J, the junction contained 4 bases not matched to a gene. CDR3 size: 14 residues. CDR1 and CDR2 from the germline V gene are MNHEY and SMNVEV (reference sequence). CDR3 residues: CASCASGGDNEQFF. The CDR3 bases are TGTGCCAGCTGTGCTAGCGGGGGGGACAATGAGCAGTTCTTC.